A selection of T cell receptor beta chains follows, all from one sample in a study of T-cell memory formation after mild COVID-19. TCRdb reprocessed the 5' RACE reads via MiXCR and lists one record per CDR3 protein. Here the sample spans a few hundred thousand distinct CDR3 sequences, more than 15% being singletons. Material: PBMCs or a T cell subset sorted from them (not recorded which). Source of these receptors: a man younger than 35 who had mild COVID-19 (a few samples of this study predate the infection). Cell type and time point are not known. The CDR3 runs from the conserved cysteine through the conserved F or W. Fields, in order: J gene, clone size, CDR3 length, V gene, D gene, CDR3 DNA, CDR3 protein. D genes are given only for firm matches. The size field is filled for only some rows; it gives once, few, many or a size class.

>TRBJ2-3|NA|14|TRBV25-1|TRBD1
TGTGCCAGCAGCCGGGACAGGGATGCAGATACGCAGTATTTT
CASSRDRDADTQYF
>TRBJ1-1|NA|16|TRBV12-3/TRBV12-4|NA
TGTGCCAGCAGTTTTGGTGAGGGCAGGGCGAACACTGAAGCTTTCTTT
CASSFGEGRANTEAFF
>TRBJ2-1|NA|14|TRBV2|NA
TGTGCCAGCAGTGAAAGGGAGTGGGACAATGAGCAGTTCTTC
CASSEREWDNEQFF
>TRBJ2-3|many|14|TRBV12-3/TRBV12-4|TRBD2
TGTGCCAGCAGCACTAGCGGAGGCACAGATACGCAGTATTTT
CASSTSGGTDTQYF
>TRBJ2-2|few|15|TRBV9|NA
TGTGCCAGCAGCCCAATACAGGGGAACACCGGGGAGCTGTTTTTT
CASSPIQGNTGELFF
>TRBJ2-7|NA|15|TRBV5-6|NA
TGTGCCAGCAGCCGGAACAGGAACCCTGTCTACGAGCAGTACTTC
CASSRNRNPVYEQYF
>TRBJ1-5|NA|18|TRBV6-2/TRBV6-3|TRBD1
TGTGCCAGCAGTTCCGACGATTTTAGGACAGGGAGAAATCAGCCCCAGCATTTT
CASSSDDFRTGRNQPQHF
>TRBJ2-3|few|15|TRBV11-2|NA
TGTGCCAGCAGCAACCGGGCGGGCGGTCTAGATCCGCAGTATTTT
CASSNRAGGLDPQYF
>TRBJ2-1|NA|16|TRBV18|NA
TGTGCCAGCTCACCAACGCGGGGTAACCCTAGGAATGAGCAGTTCTTC
CASSPTRGNPRNEQFF
>TRBJ1-1|few|16|TRBV5-8|NA
TGTGCCAGCAGCTTGCGGCCAGGGTCATCTCACACTGAAGCTTTCTTT
CASSLRPGSSHTEAFF
>TRBJ1-5|few|17|TRBV5-5|NA
TGTGCCAGCAGCTTGTTTGCTTCGGGGGCAGGGGATCAGCCCCAGCATTTT
CASSLFASGAGDQPQHF
>TRBJ1-2|NA|14|TRBV3-1|TRBD1
TGTGCCAGCAGCCAATACAGGGGAGTGGCTGGCTACACCTTC
CASSQYRGVAGYTF
>TRBJ2-7|few|14|TRBV7-8|NA
TGTGCCAGCAGCTCGGATTCTTGGCCTTACGAGCAGTACTTC
CASSSDSWPYEQYF
>TRBJ1-6|few|15|TRBV18|NA
TGTGCCAGCTCACCATCCAGCACCGCGAATTCACCCCTCCACTTT
CASSPSSTANSPLHF
>TRBJ1-4|NA|13|TRBV2|TRBD1
TGTGCCAGCAGTGAAGAGGGGACAGGGATCTTGTTTTTT
CASSEEGTGILFF
>TRBJ2-7|few|15|TRBV9|TRBD2
TGTGCCAGCAGCGTAGGGACTAGCGATCCTACGAAGCAGTACTTC
CASSVGTSDPTKQYF
>TRBJ1-5|NA|15|TRBV4-1|NA
TGCGCCAGCAGCCAAGATTGGAGCAGGAATCAGCCCCAGCATTTT
CASSQDWSRNQPQHF
>TRBJ2-5|many|14|TRBV20-1|NA
TGCAGTGCTAGGTCAGGAGGGGGCTGGGAGACCCAGTACTTC
CSARSGGGWETQYF
>TRBJ1-1|NA|15|TRBV4-3|NA
TGCGCCAGCAGCCAAGACGGGGAGGCGAACACTGAAGCTTTCTTT
CASSQDGEANTEAFF
>TRBJ2-5|few|14|TRBV20-1|TRBD2
TGCAGTGCTAATGGACTAGCGTCGGTAGAGACCCAGTACTTC
CSANGLASVETQYF
>TRBJ1-5|few|15|TRBV6-2/TRBV6-3|NA
TGTGCCAGCAGTTACTCGGGAGGGGGATATCAGCCCCAGCATTTT
CASSYSGGGYQPQHF
>TRBJ2-2|NA|16|TRBV5-1|NA
TGCGCCAGCAGCTTGGTCGCAGGGCGGCAAACCGGGGAGCTGTTTTTT
CASSLVAGRQTGELFF
>TRBJ2-6|few|13|TRBV12-3/TRBV12-4|NA
TGTGCCGTTAGGTACTCTGGGGCCAACGTCCTGACTTTC
CAVRYSGANVLTF
>TRBJ2-5|many|15|TRBV5-1|NA
TGCGCCAGCAGCTTGGAAGAGACCTCCCAAGAGACCCAGTACTTC
CASSLEETSQETQYF
>TRBJ2-7|few|15|TRBV6-2/TRBV6-3|TRBD2
TGTGCCAGCAGCCCCGTCGTAGCGGGGGGCTACGAGCAGTACTTC
CASSPVVAGGYEQYF
>TRBJ2-7|few|12|TRBV11-2|TRBD2
TGTGCCACCTCGGGACTATTCTACGAGCAGTACTTC
CATSGLFYEQYF
>TRBJ2-2|NA|15|TRBV2|TRBD2
TGTGCCAGCATCGGGACTAGCGTATTGTCGGGGGAGCTGTTTTTT
CASIGTSVLSGELFF
>TRBJ1-2|NA|8|TRBV7-9|NA
TGTGCCAGCGACCAGGCGGTTTTC
CASDQAVF
>TRBJ2-5|few|14|TRBV11-2|TRBD1
TGTGCCAGCAGCACCTACAGGGGGAGGGAGACCCAGTACTTC
CASSTYRGRETQYF
>TRBJ2-4|few|14|TRBV5-1|NA
TGCGCCAGCAGCTTAGGCCGAGCCAAAAACATTCAGTACTTC
CASSLGRAKNIQYF
>TRBJ2-7|NA|15|TRBV6-2/TRBV6-3|TRBD1
TGTGCCAGCAGTTACGCCGGACAGGGGGTCTACGAGCAGTACTTC
CASSYAGQGVYEQYF
>TRBJ1-1|once|16|TRBV4-1|NA
TGCGCCAGCAGCCAGCTCAATTCGGGACAAAAAGCTGAAGCTTTCTTT
CASSQLNSGQKAEAFF
>TRBJ2-7|NA|14|TRBV5-1|TRBD1
TGCGCCAGCAGCGGGGGACAGGGATTATACGAGCAGTACTTC
CASSGGQGLYEQYF
>TRBJ1-2|NA|14|TRBV7-2|TRBD1
TGTGCCAGCAGCACGCGGGACAGGGTCTATGGCTACACCTTC
CASSTRDRVYGYTF
>TRBJ2-7|NA|13|TRBV18|TRBD2
TGTGCCAGCTCAGCTAGCGGGGGCTACGAGCAGTACTTC
CASSASGGYEQYF
>TRBJ2-3|NA|14|TRBV6-2/TRBV6-3|NA
TGTGCCAGCAGTGGAGGGTTAAGTAGTGATACGCAGTATTTT
CASSGGLSSDTQYF
>TRBJ1-3|NA|17|TRBV4-2|NA
TGTGCCAGCAGCCCGAAGGTAGACTCCGCGGGAAGAAACACCATATATTTT
CASSPKVDSAGRNTIYF
>TRBJ1-1|NA|14|TRBV30|NA
TGTGCCTGGAGTGCCTACGTATGGGGCACTGAAGCTTTCTTT
CAWSAYVWGTEAFF
>TRBJ2-1|NA|16|TRBV15|TRBD2
TGTGCCACCAGCAGAGATCGGGCTAGCGGGTACAATGAGCAGTTCTTC
CATSRDRASGYNEQFF
>TRBJ2-7|NA|16|TRBV4-1|TRBD1
TGCGCCAGCAGCGCCCATCTGGGACAGGGAAGATACGAGCAGTACTTC
CASSAHLGQGRYEQYF
>TRBJ2-7|few|14|TRBV20-1|NA
TGCAGTGCTAGAGCCCTCGAGGACTTTCCCGAGCAGTACTTC
CSARALEDFPEQYF
>TRBJ2-2|few|14|TRBV5-1|NA
TGCGCCAGCAGCTTGGGCTCCCTCGGCGGGGAGCTGTTTTTT
CASSLGSLGGELFF
>TRBJ1-1|few|15|TRBV5-1|NA
TGCGCCAGCAGTCGGAGTCGGACGGCGAACACTGAAGCTTTCTTT
CASSRSRTANTEAFF
>TRBJ1-2|few|16|TRBV5-6|NA
TGTGCCAGCAGACCGACCGCGGCGACGATTAACTATGGCTACACCTTC
CASRPTAATINYGYTF
>TRBJ2-5|many|14|TRBV20-1|TRBD1
TGCAGTGCCGACAGGGGGCGCGTGTCAGAGACCCAGTACTTC
CSADRGRVSETQYF
>TRBJ2-5|few|17|TRBV7-2|TRBD2
TGTGCCAGCAGCTCATCAGGACTAGCGAGGCCTGAGAAGACCCAGTACTTC
CASSSSGLARPEKTQYF
>TRBJ1-1|NA|14|TRBV20-1|NA
TGCAGTGCTAGAGATGAGGGAATAAACACTGAAGCTTTCTTT
CSARDEGINTEAFF
>TRBJ2-2|few|13|TRBV3-1|NA
TGTGCCAGCAGCCAAGAAGGAGGAGGGGAGCTGTTTTTT
CASSQEGGGELFF
>TRBJ2-3|NA|16|TRBV7-2|NA
TGTGCCAGCAGCCCAGACCCAACCGCGCTCACAGATACGCAGTATTTT
CASSPDPTALTDTQYF
>TRBJ2-7|NA|12|TRBV20-1|TRBD2
TGCAGTGCTCGGCGGGGGGAGGACGAGCAGTACTTC
CSARRGEDEQYF
>TRBJ1-2|NA|15|TRBV6-6|NA
TGTGCCAGCAGTTATGCGACCACCCCCAGCTGGGGCTACACCTTC
CASSYATTPSWGYTF
>TRBJ2-5|many|14|TRBV20-1|TRBD2
TGCAGTGCTCCGCGGGGGGCCAGGCAAGAGACCCAGTACTTC
CSAPRGARQETQYF
>TRBJ2-6|few|17|TRBV4-3|NA
TGCGCCAGCAGCCAAGCGGGGAGGACGACTGGGGCCAACGTCCTGACTTTC
CASSQAGRTTGANVLTF
>TRBJ2-2|NA|15|TRBV7-7|NA
TGTGCCAGCAGCTTGGGCCCTGGACAGCCCGGGGAGCTGTTTTTT
CASSLGPGQPGELFF
>TRBJ2-5|few|18|TRBV6-6|NA
TGTGCCAGCAGTTACTCGAGGGCAGATACTAACCTGGGGGAGACCCAGTACTTC
CASSYSRADTNLGETQYF